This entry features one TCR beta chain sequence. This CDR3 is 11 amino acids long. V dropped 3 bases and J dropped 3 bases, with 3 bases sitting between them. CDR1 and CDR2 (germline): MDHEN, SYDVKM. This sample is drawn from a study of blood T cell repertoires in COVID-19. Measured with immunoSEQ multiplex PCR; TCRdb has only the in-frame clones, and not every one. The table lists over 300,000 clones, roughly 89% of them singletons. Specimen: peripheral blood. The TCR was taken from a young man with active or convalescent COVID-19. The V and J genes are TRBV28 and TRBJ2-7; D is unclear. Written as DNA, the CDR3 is TGTGCCAGCAGTTTTCTCTACGAGCAGTACTTC. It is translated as CASSFLYEQYF.